Presented here are 5 T cell receptor beta chains from one specimen sequenced in a study of blood T cell repertoires in COVID-19. Generated by immunoSEQ multiplex PCR, the TCRdb table keeps only in-frame clones and is missing some. This sample has roughly 110,000 clones; approximately 90% occur once, and the top ten carry less than 1.5%. The specimen was peripheral blood. The source of these receptors is a woman under 40 with acute or convalescent COVID-19.

The rearrangement joins TRBV19 to TRBJ2-1, with TRBD1 identical over 8 bases. J gave up 8 bases and V 9 bases, and 9 bases lay outside the gene matches. The germline gives CDR1 LNHDA, CDR2 SQIVND (reference sequence). The CDR3 is 13 residues long. The CDR3 here is CASHRGSIDEQFF. In DNA form, the CDR3 reads TGTGCCAGCCACAGGGGGTCTATCGATGAGCAGTTCTTC. Filled out from reference TRBV19 and TRBJ2-1, the complete variable domain reads DGGITQSPKYLFRKEGQNVTLSCEQNLNHDAMYWYRQDPGQGLRLIYYSQIVNDFQKGDIAEGYSVSREKKESFPLTVTSAQKNPTAFYLCASHRGSIDEQFFGPGTRLTVL.

The V and J genes are TRBV2 and TRBJ1-2; tentative D call: TRBD1 (5 bases). Germline values: CDR1 SNHLY, CDR2 FYNNEI. CDR3 length: 15 residues. V was cut by 6 bases and J by 0 bases, with 14 bases left in between. The CDR3 nucleotides read TGTGCCAGCAGGGACGGACATCGGACTAACTATGGCTACACCTTC. Its translation is CASRDGHRTNYGYTF.

The gene calls are TRBV9 and TRBJ1-4; D is undetermined. The ends were cut back, 0 bases at V and 5 bases at J, with 14 bases in the middle. Germline V gene data show CDR1 as SGDLS and CDR2 as YYNGEE. The CDR3 has 16 residues. CDR3 sequence: CASSVGSSGSNEKLFF. The DNA of the CDR3 is TGTGCCAGCAGCGTAGGAAGTTCCGGGAGCAATGAAAAACTGTTTTTT.

V usage is TRBV4-1 and J usage is TRBJ2-7, with 9 bases identical to TRBD1. The CDR3 is made up of 14 amino acids. Germline trimming cut 3 bases from V and 6 bases from J; bases unmatched to any gene: 6. Per germline, CDR1 MGHRA and CDR2 YSYEKL. The CDR3 here is CASSQGTGGGEQYF. As DNA, the CDR3 is TGCGCCAGCAGCCAGGGTACAGGGGGCGGCGAGCAGTACTTC.

This chain links TRBV27 with TRBJ2-7; 14 positions match TRBD2. The CDR3 runs 16 residues. V was clipped by 5 bases and J by 3 bases; unmatched bases: 6. Germline V lookup: CDR1 MNHEY, CDR2 SMNVEV (reference sequence). The CDR3 region is CASSPGTSGSVYEQYF. DNA for the CDR3: TGTGCCAGCAGTCCCGGGACTAGCGGGAGTGTCTACGAGCAGTACTTC.